Each of the 18 T cell receptor beta chains below was sequenced from the same sample in a study of blood T cell repertoires in COVID-19. Repertoires were generated with immunoSEQ multiplex PCR, while TCRdb's copy carries only in-frame clones and drops some. The sample has 300,000 to 450,000 clones; roughly 86% are singletons. The sample was peripheral blood. The receptors stem from a human donor in a cohort sampled during active COVID-19.

This CDR3 reads CASSSLPDPRANYGYTF. The DNA for the CDR3 is TGTGCCAGCAGCTCCCTACCTGACCCGCGGGCTAACTATGGCTACACCTTC. The rearrangement links TRBV5-8 to TRBJ1-2; D not certain. V lost 3 bases and J lost 0, with 18 bases in between. The V gene's germline CDR1 is SGHTS and CDR2 YDEGEE. This CDR3 region has 17 residues.

The V gene is TRBV24-1, the J gene TRBJ2-3, with unresolved D. The CDR3 consists of 14 residues. Between the trimmed V and J ends, which lost 7 bases and 2 bases, there was a span of 12 bases. CDR1 and CDR2 (germline): KGHDR, SFDVKD. Written as DNA, the CDR3 is TGTGCCACCAGGGGCTACAAAGACACAGATACGCAGTATTTT. Protein sequence: CATRGYKDTDTQYF.

This clone was seen ten or more times. This chain joins TRBV19 and TRBJ1-2; 7 bases are a match to TRBD1. CDR3 size: 13 residues. The germline V gene encodes CDR1 LNHDA and CDR2 SQIVND (reference sequence). J was trimmed by 6 bases and V by 7 bases; bases with no gene match: 8. CDR3 region: CASTRDSGHGYTF. CDR3 in DNA: TGTGCCAGTACCAGGGACAGTGGCCATGGCTACACCTTC.

The V call is TRBV10-3, the J call TRBJ1-2; no definite D call. The CDR3 totals 13 residues. Deletions cut 7 bases from V and 4 bases from J, with 13 bases between. Per the germline V gene, CDR1 is ENHRY and CDR2 is SYGVKD. The CDR3 DNA sequence: TGTGCCATCACGCAGGTTTTAGGCTATGGCTACACCTTC. Translated, it gives CAITQVLGYGYTF.

The V and J genes are TRBV5-1 and TRBJ2-3, with 8 bases aligning to TRBD2. The trim removed 3 bases at V and 4 bases at J, leaving 4 bases unmatched. This CDR3 is 14 amino acids long. Germline V gene lookup returns CDR1 SGHRS and CDR2 YFSETQ. CDR3 protein: CASSYREGADTQYF. The CDR3 nucleotides are TGCGCCAGCAGCTATCGGGAGGGCGCAGATACGCAGTATTTT.

This clone occurred a few times. The CDR3 region has the DNA TGCGCCAGCAGCCGCGGGGGGGCTACCTTGAACACTGAAGCTTTCTTT. Protein product: CASSRGGATLNTEAFF. The V call is TRBV5-1, the J call TRBJ1-1; maybe TRBD1 (6 bases). V gave up 4 bases and J gave up 0 bases, with 16 bases separating them. Germline lookup yields CDR1 SGHRS and CDR2 YFSETQ. The CDR3 is made up of 16 amino acids.

The sample holds a few counts of this clone. V gene TRBV6-5 combines with J gene TRBJ2-7, with D perhaps matching TRBD2 (6 bases). The CDR3 contains 14 residues. Trimming cost V 5 bases and J 5 bases, with 16 bases left between them. CDR1 and CDR2 (germline): MNHEY, SVGAGI. Here the CDR3 reads CASSKPGELHEQYF. The CDR3 nucleotides are TGTGCCAGCAGTAAGCCGGGGGAACTACACGAGCAGTACTTC.

This clone was found once. This chain joins TRBV28 and TRBJ2-7, with D perhaps matching TRBD2 (6 bases). The CDR3 loop spans 16 amino acids. From germline, CDR1 is MDHEN and CDR2 SYDVKM. V was pared by 6 bases and J by 1 base, with 19 bases between. The CDR3 DNA reads as TGTGCCAGCAGCCACATCCTGGGCGGGGCTTCCTACGAGCAGTACTTC. Translation gives CASSHILGGASYEQYF.

The rearrangement joins TRBV20-1 to TRBJ1-2; a possible D gene is TRBD1 (5 bases). Germline loops: CDR1 DFQATT, CDR2 SNEGSKA (reference sequence). The ends were cut back, 5 bases at V and 4 bases at J, with 5 bases in the middle. This CDR3 is 10 amino acids long. CDR3 sequence reads: CSADSYGYTF. The CDR3 region has the DNA TGCAGTGCTGACAGCTATGGCTACACCTTC.

The chain employs TRBV29-1 and TRBJ1-1; the D gene is possibly TRBD1 (6 bases). In germline, CDR1 is SQVTM, CDR2 ANQGSEA. The CDR3 totals 13 residues. Trimming shortened V by 7 bases and J by 4 bases, and 16 bases separated the two germline ends. The CDR3 reads CSAEDQGSTEAFF. CDR3 DNA: TGCAGCGCGGAAGACCAGGGGAGCACTGAAGCTTTCTTT.

The rearrangement links TRBV19 to TRBJ2-5; the D is unclear. V was pared by 5 bases and J by 4 bases, with 8 bases between. There are 12 residues in the CDR3. Per germline, CDR1 LNHDA and CDR2 SQIVND (reference sequence). CDR3 sequence (DNA): TGTGCCAGTAGTCCCCGCGTAGAGACCCAGTACTTC. Residues: CASSPRVETQYF.

This sequence joins TRBV3-1 (or the pseudogene TRBV3-2) and TRBJ2-3, with D tentatively TRBD2 (6 bases). The CDR3 is 15 amino acids. Trimming cost V 2 bases and J 2 bases, with 11 bases left between them. Germline assignment: CDR1 LGHDT and CDR2 YNNKEL (reference sequence). The DNA for the CDR3 is TGTGCCAGCAGCCAACTACTAGCCCCCACAGATACGCAGTATTTT. Residues: CASSQLLAPTDTQYF.

The chain uses TRBV9 and TRBJ2-1; TRBD2 aligns across 9 bases. Germline CDR1 reads SGDLS; CDR2 reads YYNGEE. J gave up 4 bases and V 0 bases, and 5 bases lay outside the gene matches. The CDR3 has 16 amino acids. This CDR3 reads CASSVGGAGGYNEQFF. Written as DNA, the CDR3 is TGTGCCAGCAGCGTAGGGGGAGCGGGGGGATACAATGAGCAGTTCTTC.

J is TRBJ2-1 and V is TRBV6-5, with TRBD1 as a possible D gene (6 bases). Germline-derived CDR1 and CDR2 are MNHEY and SVGAGI. V lost 6 bases and J 7 bases, leaving 13 bases between the germline ends. This CDR3 spans 13 amino acids. CDR3 protein: CASRPGDRNEQFF. CDR3 nucleotides: TGTGCCAGCAGGCCAGGGGATAGAAATGAGCAGTTCTTC.

This chain links TRBV5-1 with TRBJ1-1, with D unclear. Germline CDR1 reads SGHRS; CDR2 reads YFSETQ. Between the trimmed V and J ends, which lost 2 bases and 0 bases, there was a span of 11 bases. The CDR3 contains 15 residues. This chain's CDR3 is CASSFNRNLNTEAFF. The CDR3 nucleotides read TGCGCCAGCAGCTTTAACAGAAACTTGAACACTGAAGCTTTCTTT.

This clone was observed a single time. This sequence joins TRBV30 and TRBJ2-2; 9 bases are shared with TRBD1. Germline CDR1 reads GTSNPN; CDR2 reads SVGIG (reference sequence). J was trimmed by 3 bases and V by 4 bases; bases with no gene match: 6. The CDR3 extends over 15 amino acids. CDR3 region: CAWKGDRADTGELFF. The CDR3 DNA follows: TGTGCCTGGAAAGGGGACAGGGCAGACACCGGGGAGCTGTTTTTT.

The chain carries TRBV7-2 and TRBJ2-3; no clear D. The CDR3 consists of 12 residues. CDR1 is SGHTA and CDR2 is FQGNSA in the germline V gene. Trimming removed 5 bases from V and 11 bases from J, with 14 bases in between. The CDR3 nucleotides read TGTGCCAGCAGCCCCCCGTCCGAGATGCAGTATTTT. Its protein is CASSPPSEMQYF.

The V and J genes are TRBV9 and TRBJ1-5; D call uncertain. The CDR3 spans 15 residues. V was pared by 0 bases and J by 3 bases, with 10 bases between. CDR1 and CDR2 from the germline V gene are SGDLS and YYNGEE. The CDR3 DNA follows: TGTGCCAGCAGCGTAGCGGCAGGCCCCAATCAGCCCCAGCATTTT. Encoded protein: CASSVAAGPNQPQHF.